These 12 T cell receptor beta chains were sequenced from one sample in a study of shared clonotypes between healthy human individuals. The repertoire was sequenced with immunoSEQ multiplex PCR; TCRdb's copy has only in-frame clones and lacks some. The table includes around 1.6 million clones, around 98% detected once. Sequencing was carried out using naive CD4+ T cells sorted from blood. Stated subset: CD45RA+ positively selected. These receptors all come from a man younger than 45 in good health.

CDR3 loop: CASSPGELAGARETQYF. The CDR3 region has the DNA TGCGCCAGCAGCCCCGGGGAACTAGCGGGAGCCAGGGAGACCCAGTACTTC. This sequence joins TRBV10-1 and TRBJ2-5; 11 bases are a match to TRBD2. J gave up 5 bases and V 6 bases, and 14 bases lay outside the gene matches. Germline V gene lookup returns CDR1 WNHNN and CDR2 SYGVQD (reference sequence). The CDR3 has 17 residues.

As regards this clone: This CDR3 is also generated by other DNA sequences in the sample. CDR3 DNA: TGTGCCTGGAGTGTGCTCTATGGCTACACCTTC. Its translation: CAWSVLYGYTF. The rearrangement joins TRBV30 to TRBJ1-2; D remains ambiguous. The germline V gene encodes CDR1 GTSNPN and CDR2 SVGIG (reference sequence). The CDR3 runs 11 residues. Trimming shortened V by 0 bases and J by 4 bases, and 3 bases separated the two germline ends.

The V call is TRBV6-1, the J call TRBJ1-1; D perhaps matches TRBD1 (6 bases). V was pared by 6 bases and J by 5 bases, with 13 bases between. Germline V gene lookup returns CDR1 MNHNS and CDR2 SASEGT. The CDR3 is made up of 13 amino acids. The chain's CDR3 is CASRQSGETEAFF. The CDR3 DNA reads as TGTGCCAGCAGACAATCAGGGGAGACTGAAGCTTTCTTT.

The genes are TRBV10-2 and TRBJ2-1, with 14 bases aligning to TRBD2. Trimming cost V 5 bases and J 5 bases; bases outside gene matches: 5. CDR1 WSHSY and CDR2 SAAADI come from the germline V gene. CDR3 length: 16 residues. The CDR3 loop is CASSLRTSGRNNEQFF. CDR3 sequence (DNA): TGCGCCAGCAGTCTTAGGACTAGCGGGAGGAACAATGAGCAGTTCTTC.

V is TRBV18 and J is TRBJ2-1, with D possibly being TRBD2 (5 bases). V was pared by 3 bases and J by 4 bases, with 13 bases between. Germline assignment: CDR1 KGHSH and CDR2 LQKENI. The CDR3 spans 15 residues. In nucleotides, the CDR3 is TGTGCCAGCTCACCCCGAGCGACTATTTACAATGAGCAGTTCTTC. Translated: CASSPRATIYNEQFF.

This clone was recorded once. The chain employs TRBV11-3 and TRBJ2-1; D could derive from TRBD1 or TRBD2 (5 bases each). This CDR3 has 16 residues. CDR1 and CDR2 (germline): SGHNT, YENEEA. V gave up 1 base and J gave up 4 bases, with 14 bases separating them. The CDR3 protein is CASSLVGTGGYNEQFF. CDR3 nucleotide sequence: TGTGCCAGCAGCTTAGTAGGGACGGGCGGATACAATGAGCAGTTCTTC.

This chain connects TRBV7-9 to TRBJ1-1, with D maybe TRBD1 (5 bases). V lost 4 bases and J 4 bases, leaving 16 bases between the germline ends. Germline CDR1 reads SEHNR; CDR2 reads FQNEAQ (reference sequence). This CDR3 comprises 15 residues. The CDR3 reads CASSSGLGRGTEAFF. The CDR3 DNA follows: TGTGCCAGCAGCTCCGGCCTGGGGCGAGGCACTGAAGCTTTCTTT.

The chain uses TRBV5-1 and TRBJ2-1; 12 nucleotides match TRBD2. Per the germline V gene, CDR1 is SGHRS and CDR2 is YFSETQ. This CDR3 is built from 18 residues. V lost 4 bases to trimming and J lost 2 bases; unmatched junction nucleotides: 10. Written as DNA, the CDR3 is TGCGCCAGCAGCATCGGACTAGCGGGACATCCTGCCTACAATGAGCAGTTCTTC. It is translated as CASSIGLAGHPAYNEQFF.

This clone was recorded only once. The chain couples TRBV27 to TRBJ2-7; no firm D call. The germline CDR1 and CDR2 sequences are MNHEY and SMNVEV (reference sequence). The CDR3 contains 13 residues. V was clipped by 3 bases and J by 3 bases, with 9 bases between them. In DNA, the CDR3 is TGTGCCAGCAGTTTTAGTGTTGACTACGAGCAGTACTTC. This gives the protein CASSFSVDYEQYF.

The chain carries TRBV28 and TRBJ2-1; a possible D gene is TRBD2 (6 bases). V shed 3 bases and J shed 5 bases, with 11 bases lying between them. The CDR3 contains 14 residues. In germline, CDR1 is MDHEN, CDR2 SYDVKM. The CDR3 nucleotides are TGTGCCAGCAGTTTTCTAGCGCCCAACAATGAGCAGTTCTTC. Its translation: CASSFLAPNNEQFF.

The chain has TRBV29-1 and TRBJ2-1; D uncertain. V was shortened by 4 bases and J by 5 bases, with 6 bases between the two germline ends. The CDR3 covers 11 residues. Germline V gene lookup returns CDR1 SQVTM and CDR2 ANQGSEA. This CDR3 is CSVGKDNEQFF. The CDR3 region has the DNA TGCAGCGTTGGGAAGGACAATGAGCAGTTCTTC.

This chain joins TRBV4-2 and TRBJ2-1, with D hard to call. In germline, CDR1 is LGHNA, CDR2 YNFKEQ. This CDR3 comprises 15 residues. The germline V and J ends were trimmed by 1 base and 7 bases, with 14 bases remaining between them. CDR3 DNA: TGTGCCAGCAGCCAAGCCACTGTAGGTGGGAATGAGCAGTTCTTC. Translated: CASSQATVGGNEQFF.